Below, 16 T cell receptor beta chains from the same sample are listed, as sequenced in a study of cytomegalovirus exposure and HLA in healthy donors. Both 60 Vbeta primers and 13 Jbeta primers went into the PCR. Method: immunoSEQ multiplex PCR; TCRdb's copy keeps in-frame clones and lacks some. The repertoire holds about 120,000 clones, with approximately 80% as singletons. Sequencing was carried out using PBMCs. These receptor sequences come from a female donor in good health and CMV-seropositive.

The chain uses TRBV7-2 and TRBJ2-7; maybe TRBD2 (5 bases). The V gene lost 0 bases and the J gene lost 3 bases, with 9 bases spanning the gap. The germline CDR1 and CDR2 sequences are SGHTA and FQGNSA. This CDR3 has 14 amino acids. The CDR3 is CASSLAGTSYEQYF. CDR3 nucleotide sequence: TGTGCCAGCAGCTTAGCTGGCACTAGCTACGAGCAGTACTTC.

V is TRBV5-4 and J is TRBJ2-5, with D tentatively TRBD2 (7 bases). Trimming cost V 4 bases and J 2 bases, with 12 bases left between them. Germline V gene lookup returns CDR1 SGHNT and CDR2 YYREEE (reference sequence). The CDR3 consists of 14 residues. For the CDR3, the DNA is TGTGCCAGCAGCAAAGGGGGGGTTCAAGAGACCCAGTACTTC. This encodes CASSKGGVQETQYF.

CDR3 in amino acids: CASSPSVPINEKLFF. DNA of the CDR3: TGCGCCAGCAGCCCCTCGGTCCCTATCAATGAAAAACTGTTTTTT. This sequence joins TRBV5-1 and TRBJ1-4; no clear D. V shed 4 bases and J shed 5 bases, with 15 bases lying between them. The CDR3 loop spans 15 amino acids. Germline loops: CDR1 SGHRS, CDR2 YFSETQ.

The genes are TRBV5-4 and TRBJ2-7, with D possibly matching TRBD2 (5 bases). Between the trimmed V and J ends, which lost 4 bases and 3 bases, there was a span of 8 bases. Per the germline V gene, CDR1 is SGHNT and CDR2 is YYREEE (reference sequence). The CDR3 sequence is 12 residues long. The CDR3 here is CASSGGRYEQYF. DNA of the CDR3: TGTGCCAGCAGCGGAGGTCGCTACGAGCAGTACTTC.

The J gene is TRBJ2-7, the V gene TRBV13; no reliable D call. The V gene lost 3 bases and the J gene lost 1 base, with 7 bases spanning the gap. CDR3 length equals 13 residues. Germline V gives CDR1 PRHDT, CDR2 FYEKMQ (reference sequence). The chain's CDR3 is CASSFRRSYEQYF. The CDR3 DNA follows: TGTGCCAGCAGCTTCCGCAGGTCCTACGAGCAGTACTTC. Variable domain in full (rest from reference TRBV13 and TRBJ2-7): AAGVIQSPRHLIKEKRETATLKCYPIPRHDTVYWYQQGPGQDPQFLISFYEKMQSDKGSIPDRFSAQQFSDYHSELNMSSLELGDSALYFCASSFRRSYEQYFGPGTRLTVT.

The CDR3 sequence: CASSFSSGPTYEQYF. The CDR3 nucleotides read TGCGCCAGCAGCTTCTCTAGCGGGCCAACCTACGAGCAGTACTTC. The chain has TRBV5-1 and TRBJ2-5; 8 bases align to TRBD2. The J call may be incorrect, as the DNA end agrees better with TRBJ2-7. The CDR3 has 15 amino acids. The germline V gene encodes CDR1 SGHRS and CDR2 YFSETQ.

The V call is TRBV27, the J call TRBJ1-2, with TRBD1 matching 7 bases. The CDR3 has 14 residues. V trimming: 3 bases; J trimming: 5 bases; junction bases outside the gene matches: 6. CDR1 is MNHEY and CDR2 is SMNVEV in the germline V gene (reference sequence). CDR3 in amino acids: CASSFDRDLYGYTF. The CDR3 bases are TGTGCCAGCAGTTTTGACAGGGACTTATATGGCTACACCTTC.

In its sample, this clone was seen a few times. The V and J genes are TRBV6-4 and TRBJ2-7; D may be TRBD1 (5 bases). This CDR3 contains 13 residues. Trimming removed 7 bases at V and 0 bases at J, with 10 bases between. Germline CDR1 is MRHNA and CDR2 is SNTAGT. The CDR3 loop reads CASIRGPSYEQYF. CDR3 DNA: TGTGCCAGCATAAGGGGCCCCTCCTACGAGCAGTACTTC.

The rearrangement uses TRBV11-2 and TRBJ2-7, with D possibly being TRBD1 (5 bases). CDR1 SGHAT and CDR2 FQNNGV come from the germline V gene. Trimming took 2 bases from V and 2 from J, leaving 10 bases between them. There are 14 residues in the CDR3. Here the CDR3 reads CASSLFQGPYEQYF. CDR3 bases: TGTGCCAGCAGCTTATTTCAGGGCCCCTACGAGCAGTACTTC.

The gene calls are TRBV27 and TRBJ2-7; D is possibly TRBD1 (6 bases). V dropped 5 bases and J dropped 3 bases, with 11 bases sitting between them. CDR3 size: 13 residues. Germline assignment: CDR1 MNHEY and CDR2 SMNVEV (reference sequence). In DNA form, the CDR3 reads TGTGCCAGCAGTGCAGGGGTATACTACGAGCAGTACTTC. Translating gives CASSAGVYYEQYF.

The rearrangement links TRBV2 to TRBJ2-2; 12 nucleotides match TRBD2. CDR3 length equals 16 residues. Germline CDR1 SNHLY, CDR2 FYNNEI. The J segment lost 8 bases and the V segment lost 6 bases, leaving 10 bases of the junction unmatched. The DNA of the CDR3 is TGTGCCAGCAGGAGGGCTAGCGGGGGGGCTTCGGGGGAGCTGTTTTTT. It encodes CASRRASGGASGELFF. Looking up the rest from reference TRBV2 and TRBJ2-2 gives the full variable domain: EPEVTQTPSHQVTQMGQEVILRCVPISNHLYFYWYRQILGQKVEFLVSFYNNEISEKSEIFDDQFSVERPDGSNFTLKIRSTKLEDSAMYFCASRRASGGASGELFFGEGSRLTVL.

V and J are TRBV5-1 and TRBJ1-5; no reliable D call. V dropped 0 bases and J dropped 7 bases, with 8 bases sitting between them. This CDR3 is 13 amino acids long. Germline CDR1 SGHRS, CDR2 YFSETQ. The CDR3 sequence: CASSLGERQPQHF. The CDR3, as DNA: TGCGCCAGCAGCTTGGGGGAGCGGCAGCCCCAGCATTTT.

The chain couples TRBV5-1 to TRBJ1-1; 7 bases are shared with TRBD1. The germline CDR1 and CDR2 sequences are SGHRS and YFSETQ. The CDR3 runs 16 residues. V dropped 0 bases and J dropped 4; count of bases not matched to a gene: 9. CDR3 bases: TGCGCCAGCAGCTTGGAGGCAGGGGGTTTTGGCACTGAAGCTTTCTTT. The encoded protein is CASSLEAGGFGTEAFF.

This chain uses TRBV4-2 with TRBJ2-1; TRBD2 aligns across 12 bases. V shed 1 base, J shed 7 bases, and the junction held 5 bases outside the gene matches. Looked up from germline, CDR1 is LGHNA and CDR2 is YNFKEQ. The CDR3 extends over 16 amino acids. The CDR3 nucleotides are TGTGCCAGCAGCCAAGCTAGCGGGGGGGCCGGAAATGAGCAGTTCTTC. It yields the protein CASSQASGGAGNEQFF.

The chain uses TRBV7-8 and TRBJ1-4; tentative D call: TRBD1 (6 bases). The CDR3 has 18 residues. The ends were cut back, 5 bases at V and 8 bases at J, with 27 bases in the middle. CDR1 and CDR2 (germline): SGHVS, FQNEAQ. This CDR3 is CASSPRQGGGGSFEKLFF. The DNA of the CDR3 is TGTGCCAGCAGCCCCCGCCAAGGAGGGGGGGGAAGTTTCGAAAAACTGTTTTTT.

V usage is TRBV10-3 and J usage is TRBJ2-7; D ambiguous. The V end was cut by 0 bases, the J end by 6 bases, with 9 bases between. From germline, CDR1 is ENHRY and CDR2 SYGVKD. This CDR3 spans 13 amino acids. DNA of the CDR3: TGTGCCATCAGTGAGTCGGCGGTTAGCGAGCAGTACTTC. Translated, it gives CAISESAVSEQYF.